Shown below are 19 T cell receptor beta chains from a single sample sequenced in a study of human T cells and chemical hapten exposure. MiXCR, applied by TCRdb to the RACE reads, yields one record per CDR3 protein. The table records about 250,000 distinct CDR3 sequences, 7.5% to 9% of them present only once. Indicated time point: pre-sensitization, week 0. Treatment described: therapeutic diphenylcyclopropenone sensitization with weekly scalp DPC. The material was whole blood, obtained in connection with sensitization to the hapten diphenylcyclopropenone (DPC). These receptors originate from a man aged 18 to 30 with alopecia areata. Some clones in this sample may be carry-over from other donors' samples.

There are a few counts of this clonotype. The gene calls are TRBV4-1 and TRBJ2-1; D may be TRBD1 or TRBD2 (6 bases each). Germline V gene sequence: CDR1 MGHRA, CDR2 YSYEKL. The CDR3 spans 13 residues. The V end was cut by 1 base, the J end by 12 bases, with 13 bases between. This CDR3 reads CASSQVSGEAQFF. For the CDR3, the DNA is TGCGCCAGCAGCCAAGTGTCAGGGGAGGCGCAGTTCTTC.

The V gene is TRBV28, the J gene TRBJ1-4; D is unresolved. CDR3 length: 14 residues. Looked up from germline, CDR1 is MDHEN and CDR2 is SYDVKM. V lost 1 base and J lost 4, with 7 bases in between. The CDR3 DNA follows: TGTGCCAGCAGTTTATATGAGGATAATGAAAAACTGTTTTTT. Translating it yields CASSLYEDNEKLFF.

The CDR3 region is CASSQVSGTGNEKLFF. The CDR3 DNA follows: TGCGCCAGCAGCCAAGTTTCCGGGACAGGAAATGAAAAACTGTTTTTT. V and J are TRBV4-3 and TRBJ1-4; TRBD1 agrees at 8 bases. CDR1 and CDR2 from the germline V gene are LGHNA and YSLEER. The CDR3 spans 16 residues. The V gene end was trimmed by 1 base and the J gene end by 5 bases; junction bases not matched to a gene: 6.

This rearrangement joins TRBV14 to TRBJ2-7; 10 bases are shared with TRBD1. The length of the CDR3 is 16 residues. Germline V CDR1 and CDR2: SGHDN, FVKESK. V shed 6 bases, J shed 5 bases, and the junction held 13 bases outside the gene matches. Here the CDR3 reads CASSRSGTGASDEQYF. The CDR3 coding sequence is TGTGCCAGCAGTCGATCCGGGACAGGGGCTTCTGACGAGCAGTACTTC.

There are a few counts of this clonotype. The chain joins TRBV20-1 to TRBJ1-1, with a tentative D call TRBD1 (5 bases). The CDR3 is made up of 14 amino acids. V lost 0 bases and J 2 bases, leaving 10 bases between the germline ends. CDR1 and CDR2 (germline): DFQATT, SNEGSKA (reference sequence). The CDR3 sequence: CSARDPGGNTEAFF. The CDR3, as DNA: TGCAGTGCTAGAGATCCGGGGGGTAACACTGAAGCTTTCTTT.

This clonotype was counted a few times. The junction does not match germline at one end; this may be a read error. The chain joins TRBV27 to TRBJ2-1; D is unresolved. This CDR3 has 14 amino acids. Germline loops: CDR1 MNHEY, CDR2 SMNVEV (reference sequence). CDR3 sequence reads: CASSLRSSNNEQFF. The DNA of the CDR3 is TGTGCCAGCAGTTTACGGAGCTCCAACAATGAGCAGTTCTTC.

The sample holds a few counts of this clonotype. The chain recombines TRBV20-1 with TRBJ1-2, with D possibly matching TRBD1 (6 bases). Germline lookup yields CDR1 DFQATT and CDR2 SNEGSKA (reference sequence). CDR3 length equals 16 residues. Between the trimmed V and J ends, which lost 0 bases and 2 bases, there was a span of 16 bases. CDR3 residues: CSARDPAGERNYGYTF. For the CDR3, the DNA is TGCAGTGCTAGAGATCCGGCAGGGGAACGGAACTATGGCTACACCTTC.

The chain has TRBV6-2 or TRBV6-3 and TRBJ1-5, with 9 bases lining up with TRBD1. The ends lost 6 bases at V and 1 base at J; junction bases unmatched: 19. The CDR3 extends over 20 amino acids. CDR1 and CDR2 from the germline V gene are MNHEY and SVGEGT. CDR3 region: CASSRITGGLSGWSNQPQHF. The CDR3 DNA reads as TGTGCCAGCAGCCGGATTACAGGGGGCCTTAGTGGTTGGAGCAATCAGCCCCAGCATTTT.

This clonotype was detected many times. The genes are TRBV11-2 and TRBJ2-5, with unresolved D. The CDR3 length is 15 residues. Trimming left V 0 bases short and J 5 bases short, with 13 bases between. Germline CDR1 SGHAT, CDR2 FQNNGV. In DNA, the CDR3 is TGTGCCAGCAGCTTAGATCAGGCAGTTAGTGAGACCCAGTACTTC. This encodes CASSLDQAVSETQYF. Drawing the rest from reference TRBV11-2 and TRBJ2-5, the complete variable domain is EAGVAQSPRYKIIEKRQSVAFWCNPISGHATLYWYQQILGQGPKLLIQFQNNGVVDDSQLPKDRFSAERLKGVDSTLKIQPAKLEDSAVYLCASSLDQAVSETQYFGPGTRLLVL.

The chain has TRBV5-1 and TRBJ1-1, with D unresolved. Trimming removed 0 bases at V and 2 bases at J, with 14 bases between. This CDR3 region has 16 residues. Germline values: CDR1 SGHRS, CDR2 YFSETQ. The CDR3 coding sequence is TGCGCCAGCAGCTTGGATTCTGACGCAGTTAACACTGAAGCTTTCTTT. Its translation: CASSLDSDAVNTEAFF.

The rearrangement uses TRBV7-9 and TRBJ2-7; the D is unclear. CDR3 length equals 13 residues. Germline CDR1 is SEHNR and CDR2 is FQNEAQ (reference sequence). V was clipped by 4 bases and J by 4 bases, with 11 bases between them. CDR3 nucleotides: TGTGCCAGCAGCTCCACGACTGAGTACGAGCAGTACGTC. Translation gives CASSSTTEYEQYV.

This sequence joins TRBV7-8 and TRBJ2-5, with a tentative D call TRBD2 (6 bases). Trimming removed 5 bases from V and 4 bases from J, with 14 bases in between. The CDR3 extends over 14 amino acids. Germline V CDR1 and CDR2: SGHVS, FQNEAQ. The CDR3 DNA follows: TGTGCCAGCAGCCCGACTAGAGCTTTAGAGACCCAGTACTTC. Encoded protein: CASSPTRALETQYF.

This clonotype was counted between two and nine times. The chain links TRBV6-6 to TRBJ1-6; the match to TRBD1 covers 9 bases. V lost 5 bases and J lost 12; bases outside the gene matches: 14. Germline CDR1 and CDR2: MNHNY and SVGAGI (reference sequence). The CDR3 sequence is 16 residues long. CDR3 residues: CASSPPPGQGDRPLHF. CDR3 coding DNA: TGTGCCAGCAGTCCCCCCCCGGGACAGGGCGACCGACCCCTCCACTTT.

The chain employs TRBV4-3 and TRBJ1-2; the D gene is possibly TRBD1 (6 bases). Germline CDR1 is LGHNA and CDR2 is YSLEER. The CDR3 sequence is 15 residues long. The ends were cut back, 0 bases at V and 5 bases at J, with 13 bases in the middle. CDR3 sequence reads: CASSQDLDRGYGYTF. CDR3 coding DNA: TGCGCCAGCAGCCAAGATTTGGACAGAGGATATGGCTACACCTTC.

This chain connects TRBV28 to TRBJ1-4; a weak D match, TRBD1 (5 bases). The CDR3 consists of 11 residues. Between the trimmed V and J ends, which lost 6 bases and 6 bases, there was a span of 5 bases. The germline gives CDR1 MDHEN, CDR2 SYDVKM. CDR3 in DNA: TGTGCCAGCAGGACAGATGAAAAACTGTTTTTT. Its protein is CASRTDEKLFF.

V and J are TRBV6-5 and TRBJ2-5; 9 bases are shared with TRBD1. Per germline, CDR1 MNHEY and CDR2 SVGAGI. V lost 5 bases, J lost 1 base, and 2 bases stayed unmatched. CDR3 length: 14 residues. The CDR3: CASSTGGTQETQYF. As DNA, the CDR3 is TGTGCCAGCAGTACAGGGGGCACCCAAGAGACCCAGTACTTC.

This clonotype was found a few times. This chain uses TRBV29-1 with TRBJ1-4; 9 bases align to TRBD1. This CDR3 spans 14 amino acids. The germline CDR1 and CDR2 sequences are SQVTM and ANQGSEA. The junction had 11 bases not matched to a gene; V was cut back by 7 bases and J by 8 bases. In nucleotides, the CDR3 is TGCAGCGGGGGGTCGTGGGACAGGGACGAAAAACTGTTTTTT. This translates into CSGGSWDRDEKLFF.

In this sample, this clonotype turned up a few times. This rearrangement joins TRBV27 to TRBJ1-6; D perhaps matches TRBD1 (5 bases). V lost 7 bases and J 7 bases, leaving 26 bases between the germline ends. In germline, CDR1 is MNHEY, CDR2 SMNVEV (reference sequence). The CDR3 loop spans 18 amino acids. The CDR3, as DNA: TGTGCCAGCAAGTCCCCCCATGGGAGGGGAGTTCGCAATTCACCCCTCCACTTT. Its translation is CASKSPHGRGVRNSPLHF.

V usage is TRBV6-4 and J usage is TRBJ2-1; D perhaps matches TRBD1 (5 bases). Germline V gene data show CDR1 as MRHNA and CDR2 as SNTAGT. This CDR3 is 15 amino acids long. V gave up 4 bases and J gave up 5 bases, with 15 bases separating them. Written as DNA, the CDR3 is TGTGCCAGCAGTGTTGAAGGGGCAGAACACAATGAGCAGTTCTTC. It specifies CASSVEGAEHNEQFF.